This TCR beta chain was recorded in a study of long-term antiretroviral therapy in people with HIV. General study results and limits: Despite increasing after ART, diversity remained lower than that of transplant donor controls.

The table lists this clone with a count of one. Its antigen is not known. Runs used v3.0 of the immunoSEQ assay and were done at survey level. Sequencing set out to capture roughly 40,000-55,000 T-cell genomes per sample. Assay: immunoSEQ multiplex PCR; the TCRdb copy retains only in-frame clones and omits some. The sample lists 30,000 to 40,000 clones, 75% to 90% occurring once. The receptor was derived from a man younger than 30 with HIV. This specimen was unsorted PBMCs, taken 2.2 years after starting antiretroviral therapy.

DNA of the CDR3: TGCGCCAGCGGGACAGGGAACTATGGCTACACCTTC. This gives the protein CASGTGNYGYTF. The chain couples TRBV5-1 to TRBJ1-2; 9 bases match TRBD1. The CDR3 contains 12 residues. The junction had 0 bases not matched to a gene; V was cut back by 7 bases and J by 2 bases. From germline, CDR1 is SGHRS and CDR2 YFSETQ.